This TCR beta chain was recovered during a study of T cell repertoires in cytomegalovirus infection. TCRdb recomputed calls from the reads with MiXCR, one row per CDR3 protein. The sample yields some 400,000 distinct CDR3 sequences, about a sixth seen once. Germline V gene lookup returns CDR1 MNHNS and CDR2 SASEGT. V dropped 5 bases and J dropped 2; count of bases not matched to a gene: 7. The CDR3 consists of 16 residues. At least ten counts were recorded for this clonotype. This sequence joins TRBV6-1 and TRBJ1-5, with TRBD1 identical over 9 bases. The clonotype comes from a human donor in good health (CMV status not recorded). Some clones in this sample may be carry-over from other donors' samples. Sequencing was carried out using PBMCs. CDR3 coding DNA: TGTGCCAGCAGTAAGGGGACAGGGTGGCGCAATCAGCCCCAGCATTTT. It codes for CASSKGTGWRNQPQHF.